One and the same sample provided the 9 T cell receptor beta chains below, sequenced in a study of T cells in Graves' hyperthyroidism and ophthalmopathy. TCR beta CDR3 region amplification was performed from RNA transcripts. A set of HTBI primers served as the primers for a first-round RT-PCR of the TCR CDR3. TCRdb reprocessed the multiplex PCR reads with MiXCR, giving one entry per CDR3 protein. The data hold about 710,000 distinct CDR3 sequences, with about a sixth observed a single time. Sequenced sample: blood. These receptors were obtained from a man aged 18 to 35 with Graves' hyperthyroidism.

Many counts were recorded for this clonotype. The CDR3 is CASSPGLAGGTYEQYF. As DNA, the CDR3 is TGTGCCAGCAGCCCGGGACTAGCGGGAGGCACCTACGAGCAGTACTTC. V is TRBV18 and J is TRBJ2-7, with 15 bases identical to TRBD2. Germline V gives CDR1 KGHSH, CDR2 LQKENI. The CDR3 runs to 16 residues. Germline trimming cut 8 bases from V and 2 bases from J; bases unmatched to any gene: 7.

This sequence joins TRBV5-1 and TRBJ1-2; D is undetermined. V lost 0 bases and J lost 0, with 9 bases in between. The CDR3 runs to 15 residues. Per germline, CDR1 SGHRS and CDR2 YFSETQ. This CDR3 is CASSLVGGSNYGYTF. DNA of the CDR3: TGCGCCAGCAGCTTGGTTGGAGGCTCTAACTATGGCTACACCTTC.

This chain connects TRBV14 to TRBJ2-3; D is ambiguous. V was trimmed by 0 bases and J by 2 bases, leaving 9 bases between them. This CDR3 comprises 15 residues. Germline V gene sequence: CDR1 SGHDN, CDR2 FVKESK. In nucleotides, the CDR3 is TGTGCCAGCAGCCAAGAGGCCGGGCCCACAGATACGCAGTATTTT. Its protein product is CASSQEAGPTDTQYF.

In this sample, this clonotype turned up many times. V usage is TRBV12-3 or TRBV12-4 and J usage is TRBJ2-5; tentative D call: TRBD1 (5 bases). V was cut by 1 base and J by 4 bases, with 10 bases left in between. The CDR3 runs 14 residues. CDR3 region: CASSLVGQGETQYF. CDR3 nucleotides: TGTGCCAGCAGTTTAGTGGGGCAGGGAGAGACCCAGTACTTC.

The table lists this clonotype with many counts. The rearrangement links TRBV24-1 to TRBJ2-7; 9 bases line up with TRBD1. The ends lost 4 bases at V and 5 bases at J; junction bases unmatched: 14. There are 17 residues in the CDR3. From germline, CDR1 is KGHDR and CDR2 SFDVKD. The CDR3 nucleotides are TGTGCCACCAGTGACCTAATCAAGGGACAGGGATACCACGAGCAGTACTTC. It yields the protein CATSDLIKGQGYHEQYF.

This clonotype was observed at least ten times. In DNA, the CDR3 is TGTGCCAGCAGCCAAGTGGGACTAGCGGGTACCCGAAGCTCCTACAATGAGCAGTTCTTC. It translates to CASSQVGLAGTRSSYNEQFF. The rearrangement joins TRBV3-1 to TRBJ2-1; the match to TRBD2 covers 12 bases. V gave up 1 base and J gave up 0 bases; unmatched junction bases: 10. The CDR3 is 20 residues long. The V gene's germline CDR1 is LGHDT and CDR2 YNNKEL (reference sequence).

The V call is TRBV20-1, the J call TRBJ1-5; the D is unclear. Germline assignment: CDR1 DFQATT and CDR2 SNEGSKA (reference sequence). Deletions cut 1 base from V and 0 bases from J, with 4 bases between. This CDR3 is 13 amino acids long. The DNA for the CDR3 is TGCAGTGCTAGAGTTACTAGCAATCAGCCCCAGCATTTT. This translates into CSARVTSNQPQHF.

This clonotype was detected only a few times. V gene TRBV30 combines with J gene TRBJ2-1, with a possible D match to TRBD2 (5 bases). Germline CDR1 reads GTSNPN; CDR2 reads SVGIG (reference sequence). V lost 3 bases to trimming and J lost 16 bases, with 19 bases between them. The CDR3 contains 12 residues. The CDR3 nucleotides are TGTGCCTGGAGATCGGGATCCCTTAAAGAATTCTTC. Amino acids: CAWRSGSLKEFF. The full variable domain, its missing parts supplied by reference TRBV30 and TRBJ2-1, is SQTIHQWPATLVQPVGSPLSLECTVEGTSNPNLYWYRQAAGRGLQLLFYSVGIGQISSEVPQNLSASRPQDRQFILSSKKLLLSDSGFYLCAWRSGSLKEFFGPGTRLTVL.

This clonotype was found once. V gene TRBV10-2 combines with J gene TRBJ2-7; no firm D call. The V and J ends lost 9 bases and 6 bases respectively, with 18 bases between them. The V gene's germline CDR1 is WSHSY and CDR2 SAAADI. This CDR3 has 13 residues. The DNA for the CDR3 is TGCGCCAGTCGTATGGCCTTATCCACCGAGCAGTACTTC. It translates to CASRMALSTEQYF.